Shown below are 25 T cell receptor beta chains from a single sample sequenced in a study of cytomegalovirus exposure and HLA in healthy donors. Use of 60 Vbeta and 13 Jbeta primers characterized the PCR. Generated by immunoSEQ multiplex PCR, the TCRdb table keeps only in-frame clones and is missing some. The data contain 150,000 to 200,000 clones, more than 60% of them singletons. The specimen sequenced was PBMCs. These receptor sequences come from a human donor in good health.

The chain uses TRBV6-6 and TRBJ2-7, with 7 bases that match TRBD2. The CDR3 has 16 amino acids. Trimming at V came to 6 bases and at J to 5 bases, leaving 16 bases not matched to a gene. Germline loops: CDR1 MNHNY, CDR2 SVGAGI (reference sequence). CDR3 nucleotides: TGTGCCAGCAGGCCCCGGGGGGATCAAGAGGTCAACGAGCAGTACTTC. It is translated as CASRPRGDQEVNEQYF.

The genes are TRBV5-6 and TRBJ2-5; D perhaps matches TRBD1 (6 bases). The J call is in doubt because the DNA end fits TRBJ2-7 better. This CDR3 is 13 amino acids long. From germline, CDR1 is SGHDT and CDR2 YYEEEE. The CDR3 DNA follows: TGTGCCAGCAGCCCGACAGGCTCCTACGAGCAGTACTTC. Protein sequence: CASSPTGSYEQYF.

The rearrangement links TRBV7-2 to TRBJ2-5, with 10 bases that match TRBD2. CDR1 and CDR2 (germline): SGHTA, FQGNSA. This CDR3 comprises 14 residues. Trimming took 6 bases from V and 3 from J; bases not matched to a gene: 4. The CDR3 DNA is TGTGCCAGCAGTCTAGGACTAGCGGAAGAGACCCAGTACTTC. Protein: CASSLGLAEETQYF.

V gene TRBV25-1 combines with J gene TRBJ2-5, with no clear D. The germline CDR1 and CDR2 sequences are MGHDK and SYGVNS. CDR3 size: 16 residues. V lost 0 bases to trimming and J lost 4 bases, with 15 bases between them. As DNA, the CDR3 is TGTGCCAGCAGTGAATATAATGGGCAAATTCGAGAGACCCAGTACTTC. Translated, it gives CASSEYNGQIRETQYF.

V and J are TRBV10-2 and TRBJ2-7; 8 bases agree with TRBD1. Germline CDR1 WSHSY, CDR2 SAAADI. The length of the CDR3 is 14 residues. J gave up 6 bases and V 3 bases, and 7 bases lay outside the gene matches. The CDR3 reads CASSELQGVGEQYF. The CDR3, as DNA: TGCGCCAGCAGTGAATTACAGGGGGTAGGCGAGCAGTACTTC.

The chain combines TRBV18 with TRBJ2-6; TRBD1 matches 7 bases. CDR3 length: 18 amino acids. The V and J ends lost 6 bases and 4 bases, in that order; junction bases with no gene match: 15. The germline CDR1 and CDR2 sequences are KGHSH and LQKENI. CDR3 sequence reads: CASSSAATGVAGANVLTF. The CDR3 nucleotides read TGTGCCAGCTCTAGCGCTGCCACAGGGGTGGCCGGGGCCAACGTCCTGACTTTC.

The chain has TRBV7-8 and TRBJ1-1, with TRBD1 matching over 7 bases. Trimming took 1 base from V and 1 from J; bases not matched to a gene: 6. CDR1 is SGHVS and CDR2 is FQNEAQ in the germline V gene. The CDR3 has 16 amino acids. The CDR3, as DNA: TGTGCCAGCAGCTTAGAGTCCAGGGGGGCGAACACTGAAGCTTTCTTT. Its translation: CASSLESRGANTEAFF. Full variable domain (rest looked up from reference TRBV7-8 and TRBJ1-1): GAGVSQSPRYKVAKRGQDVALRCDPISGHVSLFWYQQALGQGPEFLTYFQNEAQLDKSGLPSDRFFAERPEGSVSTLKIQRTQQEDSAVYLCASSLESRGANTEAFFGQGTRLTVV.

The chain uses TRBV6-1 and TRBJ1-5, with D possibly matching TRBD1 (5 bases). CDR3 length: 15 residues. V dropped 0 bases and J dropped 7 bases, with 13 bases sitting between them. The germline V gene has CDR1 MNHNS and CDR2 SASEGT. DNA for the CDR3: TGTGCCAGCAGTGAAGCGCGCAGGGAGGTACAGCCCCAGCATTTT. This gives the protein CASSEARREVQPQHF.

V and J are TRBV2 and TRBJ2-1; tentative D call: TRBD2 (6 bases). This CDR3 spans 16 amino acids. Trimming took 4 bases from V and 3 from J, leaving 16 bases between them. Germline V gene lookup returns CDR1 SNHLY and CDR2 FYNNEI. In nucleotides, the CDR3 is TGTGCCAGCAGTGGGGAGGCAGGTTTCAACTACAATGAGCAGTTCTTC. Its translation: CASSGEAGFNYNEQFF. The full variable domain, its missing parts supplied by reference TRBV2 and TRBJ2-1, is EPEVTQTPSHQVTQMGQEVILRCVPISNHLYFYWYRQILGQKVEFLVSFYNNEISEKSEIFDDQFSVERPDGSNFTLKIRSTKLEDSAMYFCASSGEAGFNYNEQFFGPGTRLTVL.

CDR3: CASSLAARGEYEQYF. CDR3 coding DNA: TGTGCCAGCAGCTTAGCTGCGCGGGGGGAGTACGAGCAGTACTTC. The rearrangement joins TRBV7-2 to TRBJ2-7, with 8 bases aligning to TRBD2. This CDR3 is built from 15 residues. Germline V CDR1 and CDR2: SGHTA, FQGNSA. The V and J ends lost 0 bases and 4 bases, in that order; junction bases with no gene match: 5.

This chain connects TRBV2 to TRBJ2-5; 10 nucleotides line up with TRBD2. Trimming took 3 bases from V and 2 from J; bases not matched to a gene: 9. This CDR3 comprises 17 residues. Germline CDR1 is SNHLY and CDR2 is FYNNEI. CDR3 in amino acids: CASSDLAGEFGQETQYF. The CDR3 nucleotides read TGTGCCAGCAGTGACCTAGCGGGGGAGTTCGGGCAAGAGACCCAGTACTTC.

The CDR3 loop is CASGQGETEAFF. DNA for the CDR3: TGTGCCAGTGGACAGGGAGAAACTGAAGCTTTCTTT. The chain carries TRBV19 and TRBJ1-1; 8 bases map to TRBD1. V shed 8 bases and J 5 bases; nucleotides not matched to a gene: 4. The CDR3 contains 12 residues. Germline V gives CDR1 LNHDA, CDR2 SQIVND (reference sequence).

The chain couples TRBV9 to TRBJ1-2; 7 bases are a match to TRBD1. Germline V gene data show CDR1 as SGDLS and CDR2 as YYNGEE. The length of the CDR3 is 15 residues. With 4 bases clipped from V and 0 bases from J, the junction kept 6 bases outside the gene matches. CDR3 in amino acids: CASSPRGLANYGYTF. CDR3 DNA: TGTGCCAGCAGCCCAAGGGGGCTGGCTAACTATGGCTACACCTTC. Filled out from reference TRBV9 and TRBJ1-2, the complete variable domain reads DSGVTQTPKHLITATGQRVTLRCSPRSGDLSVYWYQQSLDQGLQFLIQYYNGEERAKGNILERFSAQQFPDLHSELNLSSLELGDSALYFCASSPRGLANYGYTFGSGTRLTVV.

In DNA, the CDR3 is TGTGCCAGCAGCTTGGGTCCCGGGACAGGGAATGGCTACACCTTC. It translates to CASSLGPGTGNGYTF. The chain combines TRBV5-4 with TRBJ1-2, with 9 bases lining up with TRBD1. CDR1 and CDR2 (germline): SGHNT, YYREEE (reference sequence). This CDR3 is built from 15 residues. With 0 bases clipped from V and 6 bases from J, the junction kept 6 bases outside the gene matches. Drawing the rest from reference TRBV5-4 and TRBJ1-2, the complete variable domain is ETGVTQSPTHLIKTRGQQVTLRCSSQSGHNTVSWYQQALGQGPQFIFQYYREEENGRGNFPPRFSGLQFPNYSSELNVNALELDDSALYLCASSLGPGTGNGYTFGSGTRLTVV.

The J gene is TRBJ1-6, the V gene TRBV4-1; D is uncertain. Deletions cut 1 base from V and 10 bases from J, with 20 bases between. CDR3 length equals 17 residues. CDR1 is MGHRA and CDR2 is YSYEKL in the germline V gene. The CDR3 spells CASSQGAGPRSPSPLHF. The CDR3 DNA sequence: TGCGCCAGCAGCCAAGGTGCGGGCCCTCGGAGCCCATCACCCCTCCACTTT.

The chain employs TRBV7-3 and TRBJ2-3; TRBD2 might be the D (6 bases). The CDR3 runs 14 residues. Germline assignment: CDR1 SGHTA and CDR2 FQGTGA. The ends were cut back, 5 bases at V and 5 bases at J, with 14 bases in the middle. CDR3 DNA sequence: TGTGCCAGCAGCCCATTAGGAGCGGGAGATACGCAGTATTTT. Protein: CASSPLGAGDTQYF.

V is TRBV9 and J is TRBJ2-5, with 8 bases aligning to TRBD2. Trimming removed 0 bases from V and 3 bases from J; junction bases left unmatched: 1. The CDR3 consists of 14 residues. The germline gives CDR1 SGDLS, CDR2 YYNGEE. For the CDR3, the DNA is TGTGCCAGCAGCGTAGAGACTAGCGAAGAGACCCAGTACTTC. It codes for CASSVETSEETQYF.

The chain carries TRBV4-1 and TRBJ1-6; D remains ambiguous. Trimming pared 3 bases from V and 0 bases from J, leaving 3 bases between. The length of the CDR3 is 14 residues. Germline-derived CDR1 and CDR2 are MGHRA and YSYEKL. Written as DNA, the CDR3 is TGCGCCAGCAGCCACAACTCCTATAATTCACCCCTCCACTTT. Residues: CASSHNSYNSPLHF.

CDR3 amino acids: CASSRQGAGYEQYF. In nucleotides, the CDR3 is TGTGCCAGCAGCCGACAGGGGGCCGGCTACGAGCAGTACTTC. The chain is built from TRBV7-8 and TRBJ2-7; 10 bases fit TRBD1. The CDR3 covers 14 residues. Germline values: CDR1 SGHVS, CDR2 FQNEAQ. V lost 5 bases to trimming and J lost 3 bases; unmatched junction nucleotides: 4.

The V gene is TRBV6-5, the J gene TRBJ2-5; D unresolved. The CDR3 is 13 amino acids. V lost 5 bases to trimming and J lost 1 base, with 8 bases between them. Germline assignment: CDR1 MNHEY and CDR2 SVGAGI. The CDR3 DNA sequence: TGTGCCAGCAGTACAGTCACCCAAGAGACCCAGTACTTC. This translates into CASSTVTQETQYF.

The genes are TRBV30 and TRBJ1-6, with a tentative D call TRBD1 (6 bases). The V gene's germline CDR1 is GTSNPN and CDR2 SVGIG (reference sequence). This CDR3 region has 13 residues. With 4 bases removed from V and 9 bases from J, the gap between germline ends came to 13 bases. CDR3 DNA: TGTGCCTGGAACAGGGAAAAGGGTTCACCCCTCCACTTT. Translated, it gives CAWNREKGSPLHF.

The chain is built from TRBV2 and TRBJ2-4, with 7 bases fitting TRBD1. CDR3 length equals 21 residues. CDR1 SNHLY and CDR2 FYNNEI come from the germline V gene. The V segment lost 6 bases and the J segment 0 bases; nucleotides outside the gene matches: 23. The CDR3 loop reads CASSSPSGQRIDHLAKNIQYF. The CDR3, as DNA: TGTGCCAGCAGCTCACCCTCGGGACAGCGAATCGATCATCTAGCCAAAAACATTCAGTACTTC.

The chain carries TRBV2 and TRBJ1-1; D not certain. Trimming shortened V by 1 base and J by 1 base, and 4 bases separated the two germline ends. Germline V CDR1 and CDR2: SNHLY, FYNNEI. The CDR3 loop spans 13 amino acids. CDR3 in DNA: TGTGCCAGCAGTGAAGTACAGAACACTGAAGCTTTCTTT. Encoded protein: CASSEVQNTEAFF.

This clone was seen just once. V usage is TRBV14 and J usage is TRBJ2-1, with D uncertain. V dropped 1 base and J dropped 4 bases, with 2 bases sitting between them. Germline CDR1 and CDR2: SGHDN and FVKESK. The CDR3 runs 12 residues. CDR3 loop: CASSQAYNEQFF. The CDR3 nucleotides are TGTGCCAGCAGCCAAGCTTACAATGAGCAGTTCTTC.

V gene TRBV5-4 combines with J gene TRBJ2-3; 11 bases map to TRBD2. Trimming removed 0 bases from V and 4 bases from J; junction bases left unmatched: 4. CDR3 length: 16 residues. Germline loops: CDR1 SGHNT, CDR2 YYREEE (reference sequence). The CDR3 DNA reads as TGTGCCAGCAGCTTGGTAGCGGGGGGGCCGGCAGATACGCAGTATTTT. Protein sequence: CASSLVAGGPADTQYF.